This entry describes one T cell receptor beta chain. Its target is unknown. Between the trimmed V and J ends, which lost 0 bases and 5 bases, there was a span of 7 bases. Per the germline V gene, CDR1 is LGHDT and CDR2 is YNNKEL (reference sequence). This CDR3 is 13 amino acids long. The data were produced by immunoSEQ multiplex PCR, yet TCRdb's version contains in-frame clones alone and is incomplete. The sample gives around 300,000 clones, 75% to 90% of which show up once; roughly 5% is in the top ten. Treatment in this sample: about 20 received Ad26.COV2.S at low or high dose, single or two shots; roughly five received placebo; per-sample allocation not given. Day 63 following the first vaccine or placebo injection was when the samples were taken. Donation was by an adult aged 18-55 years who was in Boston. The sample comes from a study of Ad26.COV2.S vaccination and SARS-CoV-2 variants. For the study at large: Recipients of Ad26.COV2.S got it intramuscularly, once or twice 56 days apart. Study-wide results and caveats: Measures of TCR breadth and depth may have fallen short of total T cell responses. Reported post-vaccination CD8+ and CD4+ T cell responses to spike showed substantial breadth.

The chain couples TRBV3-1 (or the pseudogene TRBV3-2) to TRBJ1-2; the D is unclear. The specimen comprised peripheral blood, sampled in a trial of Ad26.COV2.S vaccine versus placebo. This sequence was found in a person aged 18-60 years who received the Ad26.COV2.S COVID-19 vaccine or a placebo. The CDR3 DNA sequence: TGTGCCAGCAGCCAAGATCAAAGGTATGGCTACACCTTC. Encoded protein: CASSQDQRYGYTF.